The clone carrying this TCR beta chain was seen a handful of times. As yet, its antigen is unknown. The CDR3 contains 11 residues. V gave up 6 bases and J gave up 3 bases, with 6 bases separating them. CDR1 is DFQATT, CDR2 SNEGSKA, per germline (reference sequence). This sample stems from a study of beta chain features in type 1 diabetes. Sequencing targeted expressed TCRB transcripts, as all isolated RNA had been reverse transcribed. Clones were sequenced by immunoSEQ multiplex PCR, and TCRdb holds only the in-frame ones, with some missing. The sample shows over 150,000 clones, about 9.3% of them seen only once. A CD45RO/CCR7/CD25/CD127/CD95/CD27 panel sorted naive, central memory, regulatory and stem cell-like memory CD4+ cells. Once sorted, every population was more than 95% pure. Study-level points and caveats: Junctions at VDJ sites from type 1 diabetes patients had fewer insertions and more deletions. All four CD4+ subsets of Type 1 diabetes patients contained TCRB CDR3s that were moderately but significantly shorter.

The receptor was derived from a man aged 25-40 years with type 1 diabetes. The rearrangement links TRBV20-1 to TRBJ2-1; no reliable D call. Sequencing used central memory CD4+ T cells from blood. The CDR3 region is CSANSYNEQFF. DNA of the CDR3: TGCAGTGCCAACAGCTACAATGAGCAGTTCTTC.